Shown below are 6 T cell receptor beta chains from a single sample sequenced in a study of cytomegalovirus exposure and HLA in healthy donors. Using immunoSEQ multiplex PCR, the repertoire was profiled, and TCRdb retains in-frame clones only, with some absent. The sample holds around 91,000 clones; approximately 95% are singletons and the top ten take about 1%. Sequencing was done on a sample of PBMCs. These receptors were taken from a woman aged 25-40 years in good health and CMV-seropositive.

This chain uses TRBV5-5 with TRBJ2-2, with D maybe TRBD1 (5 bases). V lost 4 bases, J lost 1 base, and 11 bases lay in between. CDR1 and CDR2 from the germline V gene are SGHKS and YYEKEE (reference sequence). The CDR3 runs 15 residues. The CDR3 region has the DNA TGTGCCAGCAGCCTGACAGTCAGGAACACCGGGGAGCTGTTTTTT. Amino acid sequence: CASSLTVRNTGELFF.

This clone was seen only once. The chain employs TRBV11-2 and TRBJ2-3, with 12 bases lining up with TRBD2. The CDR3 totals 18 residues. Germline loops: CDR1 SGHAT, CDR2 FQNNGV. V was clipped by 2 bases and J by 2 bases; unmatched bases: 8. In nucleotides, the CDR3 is TGTGCCAGCAGCTTAAAACTAGCGGGAGGCCTGATCACAGATACGCAGTATTTT. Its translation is CASSLKLAGGLITDTQYF.

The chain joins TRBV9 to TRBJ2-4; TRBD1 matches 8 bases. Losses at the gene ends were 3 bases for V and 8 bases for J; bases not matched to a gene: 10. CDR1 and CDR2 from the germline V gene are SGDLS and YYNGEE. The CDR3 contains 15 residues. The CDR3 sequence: CASSAHPGGKDIQYF. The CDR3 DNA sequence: TGTGCCAGCAGCGCCCACCCAGGGGGCAAGGACATTCAGTACTTC. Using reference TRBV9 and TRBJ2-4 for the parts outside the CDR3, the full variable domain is DSGVTQTPKHLITATGQRVTLRCSPRSGDLSVYWYQQSLDQGLQFLIQYYNGEERAKGNILERFSAQQFPDLHSELNLSSLELGDSALYFCASSAHPGGKDIQYFGAGTRLSVL.

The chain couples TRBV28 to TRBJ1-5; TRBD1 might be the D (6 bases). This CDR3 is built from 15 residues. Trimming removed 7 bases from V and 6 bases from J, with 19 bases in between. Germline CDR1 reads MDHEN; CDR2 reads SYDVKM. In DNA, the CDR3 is TGTGCCAGCACCCTGCTGGGGGCCTCAGGTCAGCCCCAGCATTTT. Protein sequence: CASTLLGASGQPQHF. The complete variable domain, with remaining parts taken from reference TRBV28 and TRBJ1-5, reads DVKVTQSSRYLVKRTGEKVFLECVQDMDHENMFWYRQDPGLGLRLIYFSYDVKMKEKGDIPEGYSVSREKKERFSLILESASTNQTSMYLCASTLLGASGQPQHFGDGTRLSIL.

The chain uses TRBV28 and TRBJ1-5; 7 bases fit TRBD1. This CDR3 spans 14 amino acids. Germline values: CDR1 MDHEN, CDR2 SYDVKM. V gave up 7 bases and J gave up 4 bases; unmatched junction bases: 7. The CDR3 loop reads CASKQGGWNQPQHF. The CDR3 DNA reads TGTGCCAGCAAGCAGGGGGGTTGGAATCAGCCCCAGCATTTT.

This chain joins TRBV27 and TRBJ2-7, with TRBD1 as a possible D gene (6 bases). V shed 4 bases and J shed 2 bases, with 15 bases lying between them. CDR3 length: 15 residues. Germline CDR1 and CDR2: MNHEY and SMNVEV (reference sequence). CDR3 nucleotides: TGTGCCAGCAGTTCCCGGTTAGAGGGGGCCTACGAGCAGTACTTC. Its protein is CASSSRLEGAYEQYF.